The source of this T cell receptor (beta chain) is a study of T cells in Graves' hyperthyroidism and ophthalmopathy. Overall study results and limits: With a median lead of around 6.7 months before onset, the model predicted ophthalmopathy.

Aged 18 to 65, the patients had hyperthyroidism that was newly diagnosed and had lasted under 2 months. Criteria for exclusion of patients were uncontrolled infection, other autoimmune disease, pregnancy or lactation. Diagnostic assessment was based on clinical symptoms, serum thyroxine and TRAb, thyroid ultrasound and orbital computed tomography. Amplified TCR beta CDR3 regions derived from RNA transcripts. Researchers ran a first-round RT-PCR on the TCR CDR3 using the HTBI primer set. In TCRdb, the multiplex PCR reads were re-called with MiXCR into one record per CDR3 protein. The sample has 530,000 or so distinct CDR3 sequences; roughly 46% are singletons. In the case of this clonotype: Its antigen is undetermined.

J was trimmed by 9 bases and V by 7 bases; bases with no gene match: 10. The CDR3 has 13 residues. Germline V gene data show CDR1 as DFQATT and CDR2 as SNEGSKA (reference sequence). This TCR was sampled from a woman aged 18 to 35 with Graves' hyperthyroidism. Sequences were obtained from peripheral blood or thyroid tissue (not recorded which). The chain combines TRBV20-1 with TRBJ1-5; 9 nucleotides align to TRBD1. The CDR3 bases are TGCAGTGGGGGGCGACAGGGGGATCTGCCCCAGCATTTT. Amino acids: CSGGRQGDLPQHF.